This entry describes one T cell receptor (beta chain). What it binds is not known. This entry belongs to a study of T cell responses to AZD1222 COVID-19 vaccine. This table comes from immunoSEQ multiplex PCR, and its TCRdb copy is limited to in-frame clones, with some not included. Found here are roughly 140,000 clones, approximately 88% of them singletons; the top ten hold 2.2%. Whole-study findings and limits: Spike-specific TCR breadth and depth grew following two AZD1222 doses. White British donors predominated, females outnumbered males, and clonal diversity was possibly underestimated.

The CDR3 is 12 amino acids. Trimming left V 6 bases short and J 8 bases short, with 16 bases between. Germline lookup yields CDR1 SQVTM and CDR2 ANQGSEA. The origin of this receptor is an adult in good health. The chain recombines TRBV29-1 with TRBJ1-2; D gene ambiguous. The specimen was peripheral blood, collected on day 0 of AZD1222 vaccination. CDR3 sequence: CSVELVPGGYTF. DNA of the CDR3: TGCAGCGTCGAGCTCGTCCCCGGGGGCTACACCTTC.